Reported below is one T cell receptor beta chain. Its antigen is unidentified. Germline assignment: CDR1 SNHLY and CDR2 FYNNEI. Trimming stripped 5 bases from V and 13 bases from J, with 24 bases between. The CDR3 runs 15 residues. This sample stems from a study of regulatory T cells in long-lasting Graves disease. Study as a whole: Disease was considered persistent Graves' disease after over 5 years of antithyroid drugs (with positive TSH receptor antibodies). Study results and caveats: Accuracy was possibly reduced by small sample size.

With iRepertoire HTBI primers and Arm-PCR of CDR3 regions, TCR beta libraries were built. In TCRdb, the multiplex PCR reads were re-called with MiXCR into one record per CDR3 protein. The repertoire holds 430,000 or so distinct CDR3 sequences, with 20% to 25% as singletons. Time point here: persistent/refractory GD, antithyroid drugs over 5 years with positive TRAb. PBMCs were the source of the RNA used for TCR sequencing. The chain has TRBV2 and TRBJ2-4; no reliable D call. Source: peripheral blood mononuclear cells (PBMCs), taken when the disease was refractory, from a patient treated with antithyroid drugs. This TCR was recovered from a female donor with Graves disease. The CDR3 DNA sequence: TGTGCCAGCAGTCCAATTAGTAGCTCCTACAATGAGCAGTACTTC. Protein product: CASSPISSSYNEQYF.